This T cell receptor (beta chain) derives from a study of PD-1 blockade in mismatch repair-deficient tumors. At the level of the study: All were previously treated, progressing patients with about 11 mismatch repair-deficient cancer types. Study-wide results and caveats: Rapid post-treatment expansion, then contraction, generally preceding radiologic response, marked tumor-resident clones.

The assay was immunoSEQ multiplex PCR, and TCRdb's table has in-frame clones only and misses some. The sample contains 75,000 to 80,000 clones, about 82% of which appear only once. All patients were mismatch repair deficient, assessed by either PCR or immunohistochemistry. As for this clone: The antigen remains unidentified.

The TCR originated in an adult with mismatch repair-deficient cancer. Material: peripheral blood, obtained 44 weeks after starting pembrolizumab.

The CDR3 region has the DNA TGTGCCAGCAGCAAACGACAGGGGCCCGGGGAGCTGTTTTTT. This sequence encodes CASSKRQGPGELFF. The gene calls are TRBV11-2 and TRBJ2-2; TRBD1 matches 8 bases. The V segment lost 5 bases and the J segment 6 bases; nucleotides outside the gene matches: 5. Germline loops: CDR1 SGHAT, CDR2 FQNNGV. CDR3 size: 14 residues. Looking up the rest from reference TRBV11-2 and TRBJ2-2 gives the full variable domain: EAGVAQSPRYKIIEKRQSVAFWCNPISGHATLYWYQQILGQGPKLLIQFQNNGVVDDSQLPKDRFSAERLKGVDSTLKIQPAKLEDSAVYLCASSKRQGPGELFFGEGSRLTVL.